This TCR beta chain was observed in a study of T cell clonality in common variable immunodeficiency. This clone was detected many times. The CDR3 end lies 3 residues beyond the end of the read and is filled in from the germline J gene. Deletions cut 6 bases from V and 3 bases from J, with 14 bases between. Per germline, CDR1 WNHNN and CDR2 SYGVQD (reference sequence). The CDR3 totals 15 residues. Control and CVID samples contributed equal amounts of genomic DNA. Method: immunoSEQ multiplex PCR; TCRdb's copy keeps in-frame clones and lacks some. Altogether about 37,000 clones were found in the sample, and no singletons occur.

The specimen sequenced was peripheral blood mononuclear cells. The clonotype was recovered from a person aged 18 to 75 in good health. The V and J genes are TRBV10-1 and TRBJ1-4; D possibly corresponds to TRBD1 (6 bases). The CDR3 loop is CASSWTEGANEKLFF. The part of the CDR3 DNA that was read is TGCGCCAGCAGCTGGACAGAGGGGGCTAATGAAAAA.